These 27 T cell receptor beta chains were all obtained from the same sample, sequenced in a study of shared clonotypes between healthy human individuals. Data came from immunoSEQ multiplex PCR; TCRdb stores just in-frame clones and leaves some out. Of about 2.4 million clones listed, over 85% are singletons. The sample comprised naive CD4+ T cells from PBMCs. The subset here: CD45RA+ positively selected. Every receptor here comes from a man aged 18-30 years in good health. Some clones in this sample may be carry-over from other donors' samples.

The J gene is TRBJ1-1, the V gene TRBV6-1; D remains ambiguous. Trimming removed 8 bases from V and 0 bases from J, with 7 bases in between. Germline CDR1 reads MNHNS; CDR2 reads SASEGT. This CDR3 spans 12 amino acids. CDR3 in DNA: TGTGCCAGCTTGATAGTGAACACTGAAGCTTTCTTT. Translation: CASLIVNTEAFF.

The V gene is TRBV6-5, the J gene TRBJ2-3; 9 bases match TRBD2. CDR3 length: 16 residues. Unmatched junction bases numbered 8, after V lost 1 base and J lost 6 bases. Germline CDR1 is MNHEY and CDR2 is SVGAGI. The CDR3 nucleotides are TGTGCCAGCAGTTACTTCGGTAGCGGGAGAGGGGATACGCAGTATTTT. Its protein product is CASSYFGSGRGDTQYF.

The DNA for the CDR3 is TGTGCCAGCAGTGGGACTAGCGGGAGTATCAATGAGCAGTTCTTC. Its translation is CASSGTSGSINEQFF. This rearrangement joins TRBV2 to TRBJ2-1; 13 bases align to TRBD2. J was trimmed by 6 bases and V by 4 bases; bases with no gene match: 3. The CDR3 is made up of 15 amino acids. Germline V lookup: CDR1 SNHLY, CDR2 FYNNEI. The whole variable domain, filled in from reference TRBV2 and TRBJ2-1, reads EPEVTQTPSHQVTQMGQEVILRCVPISNHLYFYWYRQILGQKVEFLVSFYNNEISEKSEIFDDQFSVERPDGSNFTLKIRSTKLEDSAMYFCASSGTSGSINEQFFGPGTRLTVL.

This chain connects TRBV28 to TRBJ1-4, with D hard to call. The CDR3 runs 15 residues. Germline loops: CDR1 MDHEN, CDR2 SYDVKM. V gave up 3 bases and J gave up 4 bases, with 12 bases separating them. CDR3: CASSLMGSLNEKLFF. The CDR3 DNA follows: TGTGCCAGCAGTTTGATGGGGAGCCTTAATGAAAAACTGTTTTTT.

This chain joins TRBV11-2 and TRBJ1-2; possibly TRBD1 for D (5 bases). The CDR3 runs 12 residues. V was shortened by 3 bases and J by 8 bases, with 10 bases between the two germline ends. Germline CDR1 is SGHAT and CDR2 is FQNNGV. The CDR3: CASSLGEWGYTF. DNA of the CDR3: TGTGCCAGCAGCTTGGGGGAGTGGGGCTACACCTTC. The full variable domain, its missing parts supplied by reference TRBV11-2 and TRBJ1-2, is EAGVAQSPRYKIIEKRQSVAFWCNPISGHATLYWYQQILGQGPKLLIQFQNNGVVDDSQLPKDRFSAERLKGVDSTLKIQPAKLEDSAVYLCASSLGEWGYTFGSGTRLTVV.

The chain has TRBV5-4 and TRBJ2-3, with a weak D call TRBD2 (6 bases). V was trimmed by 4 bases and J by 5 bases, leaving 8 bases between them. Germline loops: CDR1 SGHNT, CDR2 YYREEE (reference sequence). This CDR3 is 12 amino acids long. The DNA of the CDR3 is TGTGCCAGCAGCCCGGAGGGAGATACGCAGTATTTT. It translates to CASSPEGDTQYF.

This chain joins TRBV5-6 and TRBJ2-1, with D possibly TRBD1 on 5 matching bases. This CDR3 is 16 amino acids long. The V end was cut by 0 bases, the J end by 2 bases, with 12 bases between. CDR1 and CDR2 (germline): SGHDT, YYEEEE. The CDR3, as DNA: TGTGCCAGCAGCTTGGCTCAGCAGACAGCCTACAATGAGCAGTTCTTC. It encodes CASSLAQQTAYNEQFF.

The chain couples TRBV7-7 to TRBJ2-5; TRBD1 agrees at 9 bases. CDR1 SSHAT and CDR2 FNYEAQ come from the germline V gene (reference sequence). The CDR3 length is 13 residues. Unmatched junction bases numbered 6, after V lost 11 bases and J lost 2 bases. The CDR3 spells CAVGTGPQETQYF. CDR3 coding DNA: TGTGCCGTGGGGACAGGGCCACAAGAGACCCAGTACTTC.

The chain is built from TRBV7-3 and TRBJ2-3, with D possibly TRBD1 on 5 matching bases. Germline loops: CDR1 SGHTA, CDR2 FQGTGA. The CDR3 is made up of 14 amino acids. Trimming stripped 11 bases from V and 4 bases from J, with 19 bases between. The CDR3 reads CARLRVGCSDTQYF. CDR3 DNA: TGTGCCCGACTCAGGGTGGGCTGTTCAGATACGCAGTATTTT.

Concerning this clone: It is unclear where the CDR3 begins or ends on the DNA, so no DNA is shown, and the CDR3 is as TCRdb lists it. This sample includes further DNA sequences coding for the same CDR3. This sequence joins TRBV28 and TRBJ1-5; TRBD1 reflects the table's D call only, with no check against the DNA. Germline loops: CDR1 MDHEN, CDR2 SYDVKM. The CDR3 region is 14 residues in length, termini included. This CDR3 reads CASSSGQGNQPQHF.

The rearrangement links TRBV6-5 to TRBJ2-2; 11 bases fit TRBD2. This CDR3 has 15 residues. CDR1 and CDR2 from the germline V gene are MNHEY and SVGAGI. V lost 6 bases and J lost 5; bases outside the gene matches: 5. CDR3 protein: CASRLLAGVTGELFF. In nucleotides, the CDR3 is TGTGCCAGCAGGTTACTAGCGGGAGTAACCGGGGAGCTGTTTTTT.

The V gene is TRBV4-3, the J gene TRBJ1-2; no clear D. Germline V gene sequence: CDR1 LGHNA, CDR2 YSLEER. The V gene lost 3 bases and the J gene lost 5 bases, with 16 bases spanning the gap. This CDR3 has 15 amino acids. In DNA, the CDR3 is TGCGCCAGCAGCCAGTCCGAGTGGACTGCGTATGGCTACACCTTC. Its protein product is CASSQSEWTAYGYTF.

The CDR3 region has the DNA TGTGCCAGCAGTTACTCGATTGTCACTGAAGCTTTCTTT. This encodes CASSYSIVTEAFF. The chain carries TRBV6-5 and TRBJ1-1; D call uncertain. The V end was cut by 0 bases, the J end by 4 bases, with 6 bases between. Germline CDR1 is MNHEY and CDR2 is SVGAGI. This CDR3 is 13 amino acids long.

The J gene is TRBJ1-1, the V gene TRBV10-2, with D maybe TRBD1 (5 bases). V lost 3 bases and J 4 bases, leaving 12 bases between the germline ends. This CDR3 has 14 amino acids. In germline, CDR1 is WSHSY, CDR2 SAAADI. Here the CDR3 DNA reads TGCGCCAGCAGTGATGGGGCCCTGACCACTGAAGCTTTCTTT. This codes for CASSDGALTTEAFF.

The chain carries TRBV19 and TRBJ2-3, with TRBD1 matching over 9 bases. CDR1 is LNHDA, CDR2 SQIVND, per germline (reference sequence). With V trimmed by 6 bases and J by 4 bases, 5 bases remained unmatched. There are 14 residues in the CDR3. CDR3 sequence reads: CASRFTGGPDTQYF. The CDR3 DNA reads TGTGCCAGTAGGTTTACAGGGGGCCCAGATACGCAGTATTTT.

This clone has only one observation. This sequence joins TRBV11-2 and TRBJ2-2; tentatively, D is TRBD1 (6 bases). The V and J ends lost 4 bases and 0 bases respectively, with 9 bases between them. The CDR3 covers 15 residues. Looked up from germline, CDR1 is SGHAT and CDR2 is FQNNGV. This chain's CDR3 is CASSSGQPNTGELFF. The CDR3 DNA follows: TGTGCCAGCAGCTCAGGACAGCCGAACACCGGGGAGCTGTTTTTT.

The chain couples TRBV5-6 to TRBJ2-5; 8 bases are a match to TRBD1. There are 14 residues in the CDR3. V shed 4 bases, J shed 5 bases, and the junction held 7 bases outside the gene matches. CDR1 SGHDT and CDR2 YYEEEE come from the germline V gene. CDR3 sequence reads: CASSRGQGIETQYF. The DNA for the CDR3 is TGTGCCAGCAGCCGCGGACAGGGCATCGAGACCCAGTACTTC.

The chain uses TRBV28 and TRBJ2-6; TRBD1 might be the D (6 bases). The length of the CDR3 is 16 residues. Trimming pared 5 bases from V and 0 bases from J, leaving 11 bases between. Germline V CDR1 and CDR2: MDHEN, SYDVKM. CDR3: CASSGTYRSGANVLTF. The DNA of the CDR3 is TGTGCCAGCAGTGGGACATATCGCTCTGGGGCCAACGTCCTGACTTTC.

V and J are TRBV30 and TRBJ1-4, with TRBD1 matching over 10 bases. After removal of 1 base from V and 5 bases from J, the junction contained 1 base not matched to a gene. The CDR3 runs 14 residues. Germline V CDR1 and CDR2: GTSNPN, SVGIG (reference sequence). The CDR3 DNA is TGTGCCTGGAGTGCGGGACAGGGGAATGAAAAACTGTTTTTT. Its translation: CAWSAGQGNEKLFF.

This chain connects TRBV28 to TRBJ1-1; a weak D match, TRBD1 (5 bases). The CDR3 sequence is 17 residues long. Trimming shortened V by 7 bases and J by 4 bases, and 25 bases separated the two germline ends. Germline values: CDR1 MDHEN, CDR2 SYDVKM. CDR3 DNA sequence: TGTGCCAGCATAATAAGCCGTGGGGGGGGGTATAGCACTGAAGCTTTCTTT. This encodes CASIISRGGGYSTEAFF.

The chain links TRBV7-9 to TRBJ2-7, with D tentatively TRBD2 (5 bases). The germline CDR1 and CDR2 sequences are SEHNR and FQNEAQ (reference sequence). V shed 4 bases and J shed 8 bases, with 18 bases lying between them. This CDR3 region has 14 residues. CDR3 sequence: CASSSDGVPPQQYF. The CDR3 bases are TGTGCCAGCAGCTCCGACGGGGTGCCCCCTCAGCAGTACTTC.

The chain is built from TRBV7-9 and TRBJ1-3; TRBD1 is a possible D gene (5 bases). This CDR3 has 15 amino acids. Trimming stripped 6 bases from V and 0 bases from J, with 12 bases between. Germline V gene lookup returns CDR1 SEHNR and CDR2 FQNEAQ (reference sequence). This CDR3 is CASRPDTFSGNTIYF. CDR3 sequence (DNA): TGTGCCAGCAGACCGGACACGTTCTCTGGAAACACCATATATTTT.

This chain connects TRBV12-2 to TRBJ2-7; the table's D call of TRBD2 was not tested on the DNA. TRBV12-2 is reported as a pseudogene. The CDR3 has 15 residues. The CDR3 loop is CASRLGLAGRSEQYF. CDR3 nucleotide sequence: TGTGCAAGTCGCTTAGGTCTAGCGGGAAGATCCGAGCAGTACTTC.

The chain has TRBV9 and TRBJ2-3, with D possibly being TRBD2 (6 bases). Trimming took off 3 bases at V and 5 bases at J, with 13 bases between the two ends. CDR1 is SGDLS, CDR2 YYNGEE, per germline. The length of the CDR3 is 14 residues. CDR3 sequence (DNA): TGTGCCAGCAGCGACACTAGCTCCGGAGATACGCAGTATTTT. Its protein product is CASSDTSSGDTQYF.

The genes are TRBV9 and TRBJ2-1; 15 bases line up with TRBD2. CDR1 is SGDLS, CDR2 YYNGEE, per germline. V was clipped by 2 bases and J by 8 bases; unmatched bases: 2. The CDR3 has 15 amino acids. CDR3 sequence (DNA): TGTGCCAGCAGCGTCCGGACTAGCGGGAGGGATGAGCAGTTCTTC. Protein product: CASSVRTSGRDEQFF.

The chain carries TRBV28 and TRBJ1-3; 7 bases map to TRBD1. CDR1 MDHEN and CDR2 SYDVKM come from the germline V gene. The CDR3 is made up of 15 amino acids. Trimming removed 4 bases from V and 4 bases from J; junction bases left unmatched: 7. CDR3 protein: CASSSQTGSGNTIYF. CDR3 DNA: TGTGCCAGCAGTTCTCAGACAGGGTCAGGAAACACCATATATTTT.

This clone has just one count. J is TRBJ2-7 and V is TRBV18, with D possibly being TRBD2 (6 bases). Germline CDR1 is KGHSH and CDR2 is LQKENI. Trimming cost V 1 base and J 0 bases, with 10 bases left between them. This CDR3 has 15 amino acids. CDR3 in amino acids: CASSPQASASYEQYF. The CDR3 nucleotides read TGTGCCAGCTCACCACAGGCTAGCGCCTCCTACGAGCAGTACTTC.